This T cell receptor beta chain was profiled in a study of shared clonotypes between healthy human individuals. Each unsorted PBMC replicate got 300 ng genomic DNA, tens of thousands of genomes. Per the original methods: ImmunoSEQ junction-only sequences lacked quality scores, so their filtering differed. Sequenced by immunoSEQ multiplex PCR; TCRdb stores in-frame clones only, minus some. For V, J and clone size, that table is used; D and trimming come from the DNA. The data contain hundreds of thousands of clones, about 80% of them singletons. The CDR3 has 18 residues. V shed 1 base and J shed 0 bases, with 13 bases lying between them. From germline, CDR1 is LNHDA and CDR2 SQIVND (reference sequence).

The sequence was obtained from a woman in her forties in good health. Some clones in this sample may be carry-over from other donors' samples. V is TRBV19 and J is TRBJ2-6; maybe TRBD1 (5 bases). Specimen: PBMCs. The CDR3 DNA is TGTGCCAGTAGTATAGGCCCACTGGGGCACTCTGGGGCCAACGTCCTGACTTTC. Protein: CASSIGPLGHSGANVLTF.